The 2 T cell receptor beta chains listed next were all sequenced from one sample in a study of CD8+ T cells in alopecia areata. Reverse transcribed after extraction, RNA yielded cDNA as the sequencing template. Clones were sequenced by immunoSEQ multiplex PCR, and TCRdb holds only the in-frame ones, with some missing. The table lists some 180,000 clones, approximately 60% of them singletons, with over 4% in the top ten. Sequencing was done on a sample of CD8+ T cells sorted from blood. The receptors originated from a human donor in good health.

The chain is built from TRBV19 and TRBJ2-7; 9 positions agree with TRBD1. Germline CDR1 is LNHDA and CDR2 is SQIVND (reference sequence). Germline trimming cut 8 bases from V and 6 bases from J; bases unmatched to any gene: 5. This CDR3 is built from 12 residues. The CDR3 is CASGLQGAEQYF. The CDR3 region has the DNA TGTGCCAGTGGCCTACAGGGGGCCGAGCAGTACTTC.

The rearrangement uses TRBV9 and TRBJ2-3; D is possibly TRBD2 (6 bases). The CDR3 loop spans 16 amino acids. Trimming removed 3 bases from V and 1 base from J, with 15 bases in between. Germline V gene sequence: CDR1 SGDLS, CDR2 YYNGEE. The CDR3 DNA reads as TGTGCCAGCAGCGCGTGGGGGGATCCAGGCACAGATACGCAGTATTTT. Translated: CASSAWGDPGTDTQYF.